The 11 T cell receptor beta chains below were found in one sample sequenced in a study of long-term antiretroviral therapy in people with HIV. The assay, immunoSEQ v3.0, was run at survey level. Assay used: immunoSEQ multiplex PCR; TCRdb lists only in-frame clones, some missing. The sample holds approximately 17,000 clones, more than 75% seen once. This specimen was unsorted PBMCs, taken 0.1 years before starting antiretroviral therapy. The receptors were gathered from a man aged 18 to 29 with HIV.

The chain couples TRBV5-6 to TRBJ2-7; D is possibly TRBD1 or TRBD2 (5 bases each). CDR3 length equals 13 residues. Germline V CDR1 and CDR2: SGHDT, YYEEEE. V was cut by 4 bases and J by 4 bases, with 12 bases left in between. The CDR3 is CASSGGQSYEQYF. CDR3 nucleotide sequence: TGTGCCAGCAGCGGAGGACAATCTTACGAGCAGTACTTC. Drawing the rest from reference TRBV5-6 and TRBJ2-7, the complete variable domain is DAGVTQSPTHLIKTRGQQVTLRCSPKSGHDTVSWYQQALGQGPQFIFQYYEEEERQRGNFPDRFSGHQFPNYSSELNVNALLLGDSALYLCASSGGQSYEQYFGPGTRLTVT.

Concerning this clone itself: This specimen includes other DNA sequences encoding the same CDR3. V usage is TRBV5-1 and J usage is TRBJ2-2, with a weak D call TRBD1 (6 bases). Germline lookup yields CDR1 SGHRS and CDR2 YFSETQ. The CDR3 is 13 residues long. With 2 bases removed from V and 6 bases from J, the gap between germline ends came to 8 bases. The CDR3 coding sequence is TGCGCCAGCAGCTTCGGACAGCCCGGGGAGCTGTTTTTT. This codes for CASSFGQPGELFF.

The CDR3 sequence: CASSLSIPGRKNTEAFF. The CDR3 nucleotides read TGTGCCAGCAGTTTATCAATACCGGGACGGAAGAACACTGAAGCTTTCTTT. V and J are TRBV27 and TRBJ1-1; D possibly corresponds to TRBD1 (5 bases). The V end lost 0 bases, the J end lost 1 base, and 15 bases lay between the germline ends. Germline assignment: CDR1 MNHEY and CDR2 SMNVEV (reference sequence). The CDR3 is 17 residues long.

The chain has TRBV2 and TRBJ2-1, with TRBD2 matching 7 bases. The CDR3 sequence is 15 residues long. The V segment lost 7 bases and the J segment 0 bases; nucleotides outside the gene matches: 6. CDR1 and CDR2 (germline): SNHLY, FYNNEI. The CDR3 region has the DNA TGTGCCAGCACAACGGGGACTACCTCCTACAATGAGCAGTTCTTC. Its protein is CASTTGTTSYNEQFF.

This sequence joins TRBV10-3 and TRBJ2-1; TRBD2 matches at 9 bases. Germline values: CDR1 ENHRY, CDR2 SYGVKD. The CDR3 covers 15 residues. V lost 3 bases, J lost 3 bases, and 3 bases stayed unmatched. The CDR3 loop is CAISDPAGGYNEQFF. DNA of the CDR3: TGTGCCATCAGTGATCCAGCGGGAGGCTACAATGAGCAGTTCTTC.

This chain links TRBV11-2 with TRBJ2-7, with D possibly TRBD1 on 6 matching bases. Germline values: CDR1 SGHAT, CDR2 FQNNGV. V lost 5 bases, J lost 0 bases, and 17 bases lay in between. CDR3 length equals 16 residues. DNA of the CDR3: TGTGCCAGCAGCAACGACCAGACAGGTGTCTCCTACGAGCAGTACTTC. Protein product: CASSNDQTGVSYEQYF.

The chain combines TRBV7-2 with TRBJ1-6; D is ambiguous. Germline CDR1 is SGHTA and CDR2 is FQGNSA. The CDR3 covers 16 residues. V was trimmed by 4 bases and J by 2 bases, leaving 12 bases between them. CDR3 DNA sequence: TGTGCCAGCAGCTCGAAAACCCGGGCCTATAATTCACCCCTCCACTTT. Translation: CASSSKTRAYNSPLHF.

This clone was detected once. The chain couples TRBV19 to TRBJ2-1; D remains ambiguous. The CDR3 totals 15 residues. The germline V gene encodes CDR1 LNHDA and CDR2 SQIVND (reference sequence). V was clipped by 3 bases and J by 2 bases, with 11 bases between them. The CDR3 DNA reads as TGTGCCAGTAGTATCATAGGGATACCCTACAATGAGCAGTTCTTC. Its translation: CASSIIGIPYNEQFF.

J is TRBJ1-6 and V is TRBV29-1, with a possible D match to TRBD1 (5 bases). The CDR3 sequence is 13 residues long. The V end lost 4 bases, the J end lost 9 bases, and 13 bases lay between the germline ends. The V gene's germline CDR1 is SQVTM and CDR2 ANQGSEA. The CDR3 protein is CSVVCRVISPLHF. CDR3 sequence (DNA): TGCAGCGTTGTATGCAGGGTGATTTCACCCCTCCACTTT.

The chain employs TRBV19 and TRBJ2-1, with D hard to call. The germline gives CDR1 LNHDA, CDR2 SQIVND (reference sequence). The ends were cut back, 1 base at V and 9 bases at J, with 13 bases in the middle. The CDR3 has 14 amino acids. The CDR3 region has the DNA TGTGCCAGTAGTATAGGCCCAGGTCCGTTTGAGCAGTTCTTC. It codes for CASSIGPGPFEQFF. The variable domain in full, completed from reference TRBV19 and TRBJ2-1, reads DGGITQSPKYLFRKEGQNVTLSCEQNLNHDAMYWYRQDPGQGLRLIYYSQIVNDFQKGDIAEGYSVSREKKESFPLTVTSAQKNPTAFYLCASSIGPGPFEQFFGPGTRLTVL.

DNA for the CDR3: TGTGCCAGTAGTATCATACTAGCGGGGGGAGAAGAGACCCAGTACTTC. It codes for CASSIILAGGEETQYF. The J gene is TRBJ2-5, the V gene TRBV19; the match to TRBD2 covers 12 bases. J gave up 3 bases and V 3 bases, and 5 bases lay outside the gene matches. The CDR3 is 16 residues long. From germline, CDR1 is LNHDA and CDR2 SQIVND (reference sequence).